This T cell receptor beta chain derives from a study of CD8+ T cells in alopecia areata. RNA, once extracted, was reverse transcribed into cDNA for use as the sequencing template. Here immunoSEQ multiplex PCR was the method, and the copy in TCRdb shows in-frame clones only, minus some. The sample contains 150,000 to 200,000 clones, about three fifths of which appear only once. Treatment noted: oral pan-JAK inhibitor, 5-10 mg twice daily. A word on this clone: Additional DNA sequences in this sample encode the identical CDR3.

CDR1 and CDR2 (germline): GTSNPN, SVGIG (reference sequence). The CDR3 extends over 13 amino acids. V shed 3 bases and J shed 10 bases, with 13 bases lying between them. This receptor was obtained from a human donor with alopecia areata. The input for sequencing was CD4+ T cells sorted from blood, taken at week 4, from a patient treated with tofacitinib. The chain carries TRBV30 and TRBJ1-6; D gene uncertain. DNA of the CDR3: TGTGCCTGGAGACAGAATACCCACTCACCCCTCCACTTT. This gives the protein CAWRQNTHSPLHF.